This T cell receptor beta chain derives from a study of T cell responses to AZD1222 COVID-19 vaccine. Profiled with immunoSEQ multiplex PCR; TCRdb holds only in-frame clones, not every one. The table lists 99,000 or so clones, roughly 88% of them singletons. The sequences come from peripheral blood, collected on day 0 of AZD1222 vaccination. The clonotype originates from an adult in good health.

CDR3 coding DNA: TGTGCCAGCAGTTCGAACCTAGCGGGAGGGCCTGGTGAGCAGTTCTTC. Its protein is CASSSNLAGGPGEQFF. V and J are TRBV27 and TRBJ2-1, with 12 bases fitting TRBD2. From germline, CDR1 is MNHEY and CDR2 SMNVEV (reference sequence). This CDR3 has 16 residues. V gave up 4 bases and J gave up 9 bases; unmatched junction bases: 10.